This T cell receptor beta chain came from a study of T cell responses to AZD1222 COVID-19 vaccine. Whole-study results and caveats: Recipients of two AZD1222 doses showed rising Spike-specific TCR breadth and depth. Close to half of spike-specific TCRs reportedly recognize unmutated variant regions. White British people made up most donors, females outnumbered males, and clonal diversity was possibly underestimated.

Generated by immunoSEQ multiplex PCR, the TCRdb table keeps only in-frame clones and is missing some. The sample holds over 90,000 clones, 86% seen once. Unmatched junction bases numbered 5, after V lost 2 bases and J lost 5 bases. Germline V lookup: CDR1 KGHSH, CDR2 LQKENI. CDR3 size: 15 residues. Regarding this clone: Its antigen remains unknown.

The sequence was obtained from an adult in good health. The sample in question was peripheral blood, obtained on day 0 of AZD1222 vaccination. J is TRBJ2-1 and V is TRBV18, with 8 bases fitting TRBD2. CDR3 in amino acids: CASSPALAGNNEQFF. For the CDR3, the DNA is TGTGCCAGCTCACCAGCCCTAGCGGGTAACAATGAGCAGTTCTTC.